These 20 T cell receptor beta chains were sequenced from one sample in a study of T cells after posttransplantation cyclophosphamide. Cyclophosphamide on days +3 and +4 followed busulfan-fludarabine conditioning and a marrow graft. Produced via immunoSEQ multiplex PCR; TCRdb's table is partial and in-frame only. Among some 18,000 clones listed, about 85% were seen once. This specimen was PBMCs, taken after allogeneic stem cell transplant with posttransplant cyclophosphamide. Receptors originate from a female patient aged 40 to 50 who received an allogeneic stem cell transplant from a related donor, was CMV-positive, and had no GVHD. Some T cells could come from the graft donor.

The V and J genes are TRBV4-1 and TRBJ1-3; no clear D. V lost 0 bases, J lost 9 bases, and 15 bases lay in between. The CDR3 contains 15 residues. Per germline, CDR1 MGHRA and CDR2 YSYEKL. CDR3 DNA sequence: TGCGCCAGCAGCCAAGATCCGGCGGTCATTTTCACCATATATTTT. Amino acids: CASSQDPAVIFTIYF.

V and J are TRBV28 and TRBJ2-5, with 10 bases fitting TRBD1. V was clipped by 2 bases and J by 5 bases; unmatched bases: 5. The CDR3 consists of 15 residues. Germline CDR1 is MDHEN and CDR2 is SYDVKM. The CDR3 is CASSLKDRGRETQYF. The CDR3 region has the DNA TGTGCCAGCAGTTTAAAAGACAGGGGGCGGGAGACCCAGTACTTC.

The chain recombines TRBV28 with TRBJ1-2; TRBD1 agrees at 8 bases. The CDR3 spans 16 residues. Germline-derived CDR1 and CDR2 are MDHEN and SYDVKM. V dropped 4 bases and J dropped 4; count of bases not matched to a gene: 11. The CDR3 nucleotides read TGTGCCAGCAGTTCTACCAGGACAGGGTCGAGCTATGGCTACACCTTC. Translation: CASSSTRTGSSYGYTF.

V usage is TRBV5-4 and J usage is TRBJ2-1, with 11 bases lining up with TRBD2. Germline loops: CDR1 SGHNT, CDR2 YYREEE (reference sequence). This CDR3 has 16 amino acids. The junction had 8 bases not matched to a gene; V was cut back by 4 bases and J by 5 bases. For the CDR3, the DNA is TGTGCCAGCAGCCCCCCCGGGACTAGCGGAAACAATGAGCAGTTCTTC. Residues: CASSPPGTSGNNEQFF.

The chain combines TRBV6-4 with TRBJ2-4; 8 nucleotides align to TRBD2. The CDR3 loop spans 19 amino acids. Trimming cost V 6 bases and J 0 bases; bases outside gene matches: 16. The germline V gene has CDR1 MRHNA and CDR2 SNTAGT. The CDR3 DNA reads TGTGCCAGCAGCAGACCCGGGACTAGGGTAGGAAGAGCCAAAAACATTCAGTACTTC. Residues: CASSRPGTRVGRAKNIQYF.

The chain couples TRBV28 to TRBJ2-7; 11 bases line up with TRBD1. From germline, CDR1 is MDHEN and CDR2 SYDVKM. The CDR3 is made up of 16 amino acids. With V trimmed by 3 bases and J by 2 bases, 6 bases remained unmatched. This CDR3 is CASSFSGQGAPYEQYF. In DNA form, the CDR3 reads TGTGCCAGCAGTTTCTCCGGACAGGGGGCTCCCTACGAGCAGTACTTC. The full variable domain, with the rest looked up from reference TRBV28 and TRBJ2-7, is DVKVTQSSRYLVKRTGEKVFLECVQDMDHENMFWYRQDPGLGLRLIYFSYDVKMKEKGDIPEGYSVSREKKERFSLILESASTNQTSMYLCASSFSGQGAPYEQYFGPGTRLTVT.

The rearrangement joins TRBV28 to TRBJ1-5; D is possibly TRBD1 (5 bases). The CDR3 loop spans 17 amino acids. V gave up 4 bases and J gave up 0 bases, with 16 bases separating them. Germline CDR1 and CDR2: MDHEN and SYDVKM. CDR3 coding DNA: TGTGCCAGCAGTTCGTTAGTACAGGCTACTAGCAATCAGCCCCAGCATTTT. This codes for CASSSLVQATSNQPQHF.

The CDR3 DNA follows: TGCAGTGCCTCCACAGATACGCAGTATTTT. Protein: CSASTDTQYF. V usage is TRBV20-1 and J usage is TRBJ2-3; D call uncertain. This CDR3 has 10 residues. V was trimmed by 6 bases and J by 2 bases, leaving 3 bases between them. Germline values: CDR1 DFQATT, CDR2 SNEGSKA (reference sequence).

This chain uses TRBV5-8 with TRBJ2-3; perhaps TRBD1 as D (6 bases). Germline assignment: CDR1 SGHTS and CDR2 YDEGEE. V gave up 4 bases and J gave up 12 bases, with 15 bases separating them. This CDR3 contains 12 residues. CDR3 sequence reads: CASSRFRDIQYF. For the CDR3, the DNA is TGTGCCAGCAGCCGATTCCGGGACATTCAGTATTTT.

V usage is TRBV5-6 and J usage is TRBJ2-2; the match to TRBD2 covers 8 bases. V shed 4 bases, J shed 0 bases, and the junction held 8 bases outside the gene matches. This CDR3 contains 17 residues. The germline V gene has CDR1 SGHDT and CDR2 YYEEEE. In DNA, the CDR3 is TGTGCCAGCAGCGGTACACTAGCGGACGCGAACACCGGGGAGCTGTTTTTT. As protein: CASSGTLADANTGELFF.

On this clone itself: The junction shows a germline mismatch at one end, possibly a read error. V usage is TRBV11-3 and J usage is TRBJ1-2, with D unresolved. The CDR3 has 8 residues. Germline V gene sequence: CDR1 SGHNT, CDR2 YENEEA. The CDR3 sequence: CASSLERF. For the CDR3, the DNA is TGTGCCAGCAGCTTAGAACGGTTC.

In its sample, this clone was seen once. The CDR3 DNA sequence: TGTGCCTGGAGTGCCGACAGGCGAACTACGGGGCAGTACTTC. Encoded protein: CAWSADRRTTGQYF. This chain links TRBV30 with TRBJ2-7; a weak D match, TRBD1 (6 bases). The V gene lost 1 base and the J gene lost 9 bases, with 19 bases spanning the gap. This CDR3 contains 14 residues. Looked up from germline, CDR1 is GTSNPN and CDR2 is SVGIG (reference sequence). The entire variable domain, with the rest obtained from reference TRBV30 and TRBJ2-7, is as follows: SQTIHQWPATLVQPVGSPLSLECTVEGTSNPNLYWYRQAAGRGLQLLFYSVGIGQISSEVPQNLSASRPQDRQFILSSKKLLLSDSGFYLCAWSADRRTTGQYFGPGTRLTVT.

This chain connects TRBV6-6 to TRBJ2-7, with D possibly TRBD2 on 5 matching bases. The V gene's germline CDR1 is MNHNY and CDR2 SVGAGI (reference sequence). The CDR3 extends over 14 amino acids. The V gene lost 10 bases and the J gene lost 0 bases, with 16 bases spanning the gap. The CDR3 here is CAITSGPSSYEQYF. The CDR3, as DNA: TGTGCCATCACGAGCGGACCTAGCTCCTACGAGCAGTACTTC.

The V call is TRBV2, the J call TRBJ2-3; 7 bases align to TRBD2. The ends lost 8 bases at V and 1 base at J; junction bases unmatched: 9. Germline CDR1 and CDR2: SNHLY and FYNNEI. CDR3 size: 15 residues. Written as DNA, the CDR3 is TGTGCCAGCCTACCTACTAGCGACCGCACAGATACGCAGTATTTT. Translating gives CASLPTSDRTDTQYF.

The chain uses TRBV28 and TRBJ2-1; TRBD1 aligns across 7 bases. The CDR3 contains 12 residues. Germline V CDR1 and CDR2: MDHEN, SYDVKM. J gave up 9 bases and V 5 bases, and 4 bases lay outside the gene matches. The DNA of the CDR3 is TGTGCCAGCAGTCAACAGGGGACTGAGCAGTTCTTC. It is translated as CASSQQGTEQFF. The variable domain in full, completed from reference TRBV28 and TRBJ2-1, reads DVKVTQSSRYLVKRTGEKVFLECVQDMDHENMFWYRQDPGLGLRLIYFSYDVKMKEKGDIPEGYSVSREKKERFSLILESASTNQTSMYLCASSQQGTEQFFGPGTRLTVL.

The rearrangement joins TRBV10-1 to TRBJ2-5; no definite D call. The better agreement between TRBJ2-7 and the DNA end casts doubt on the J call. The germline V gene encodes CDR1 WNHNN and CDR2 SYGVQD (reference sequence). This CDR3 region has 14 residues. In DNA, the CDR3 is TGCGCCAGCAGATCTGGTTCAAACAGATACGAGCAGTACTTC. The encoded protein is CASRSGSNRYEQYF.

This chain joins TRBV27 and TRBJ2-7; 8 positions match TRBD2. Germline values: CDR1 MNHEY, CDR2 SMNVEV (reference sequence). The CDR3 is made up of 16 amino acids. The ends lost 6 bases at V and 3 bases at J; junction bases unmatched: 13. The chain's CDR3 is CASSPDRAGVDYEQYF. In nucleotides, the CDR3 is TGTGCCAGCAGCCCCGACCGAGCGGGAGTTGACTACGAGCAGTACTTC.

V and J are TRBV21-1 and TRBJ1-5. TRBV21-1 represents a pseudogene. This CDR3 has 15 amino acids. The CDR3 spells CASLQRGFSNQPQHF. The CDR3 DNA reads as TGTGCCAGCTTACAACGCGGGTTTAGCAATCAGCCCCAGCATTTT.

The J gene is TRBJ2-3, the V gene TRBV5-1, with 10 bases that match TRBD2. Trimming took 4 bases from V and 2 from J; bases not matched to a gene: 10. Per the germline V gene, CDR1 is SGHRS and CDR2 is YFSETQ. This CDR3 has 17 residues. CDR3 loop: CASSPGQREGHTDTQYF. CDR3 bases: TGCGCCAGCAGCCCCGGACAGCGGGAGGGCCACACAGATACGCAGTATTTT.

This chain connects TRBV6-6 to TRBJ2-7, with TRBD1 matching over 9 bases. The V and J ends lost 6 bases and 3 bases, in that order; junction bases with no gene match: 9. Per the germline V gene, CDR1 is MNHNY and CDR2 is SVGAGI (reference sequence). The CDR3 contains 15 residues. The CDR3 DNA is TGTGCCAGCAGCTCCCATGGGACAGGGATCTACGAGCAGTACTTC. It encodes CASSSHGTGIYEQYF.